A single sample gave rise to the 18 T cell receptor beta chains below, sequenced in a study of cytomegalovirus exposure and HLA in healthy donors. This PCR relied on a set of 60 Vbeta primers and 13 Jbeta primers. Clones were read by immunoSEQ multiplex PCR, and TCRdb kept only the in-frame ones, dropping some. This sample has 150,000 to 200,000 clones, with roughly 70% found just once. Sample: PBMCs. All receptors derive from a young woman in good health and CMV-seropositive.

The chain carries TRBV4-3 and TRBJ2-1; 13 bases agree with TRBD2. V trimming: 0 bases; J trimming: 5 bases; junction bases outside the gene matches: 1. CDR1 and CDR2 from the germline V gene are LGHNA and YSLEER. The CDR3 length is 16 residues. DNA for the CDR3: TGCGCCAGCAGCCAAGAGGGACTAGCGGGAAACAATGAGCAGTTCTTC. Amino acid sequence: CASSQEGLAGNNEQFF.

The genes are TRBV29-1 and TRBJ1-3, with TRBD1 as a possible D gene (5 bases). This CDR3 contains 15 residues. V lost 4 bases to trimming and J lost 4 bases, with 17 bases between them. Per the germline V gene, CDR1 is SQVTM and CDR2 is ANQGSEA. CDR3 sequence reads: CSVGGRGIRGNTIYF. As DNA, the CDR3 is TGCAGCGTTGGGGGACGCGGGATTCGCGGAAACACCATATATTTT.

In regard to this clone: Other DNA sequences from this sample encode an identical CDR3 as well. The chain uses TRBV29-1 and TRBJ2-7; 10 positions agree with TRBD2. The CDR3 is 15 amino acids. Per germline, CDR1 SQVTM and CDR2 ANQGSEA. V lost 1 base and J lost 6; bases outside the gene matches: 9. The CDR3 DNA reads as TGCAGCGTTGAAGGCACTAGCGGGGAGGATGGCGAGCAGTACTTC. Translation: CSVEGTSGEDGEQYF.

V is TRBV6-1 and J is TRBJ2-1, with 10 bases fitting TRBD1. With 5 bases clipped from V and 4 bases from J, the junction kept 5 bases outside the gene matches. Germline V lookup: CDR1 MNHNS, CDR2 SASEGT. This CDR3 has 15 residues. In nucleotides, the CDR3 is TGTGCCAGCAGTTCGGGGACAGGGGCTTACAATGAGCAGTTCTTC. This translates into CASSSGTGAYNEQFF.

The chain couples TRBV27 to TRBJ2-2, with 10 bases that match TRBD1. This CDR3 is built from 13 residues. With V trimmed by 6 bases and J by 7 bases, 2 bases remained unmatched. Germline loops: CDR1 MNHEY, CDR2 SMNVEV (reference sequence). DNA for the CDR3: TGTGCCAGCAGGACAGGGGGCATCGGGGAGCTGTTTTTT. Amino acid sequence: CASRTGGIGELFF.

CDR3 DNA sequence: TGTGCCAGCTCGGACAGGCCCCTGGGGCCAACTAATGAAAAACTGTTTTTT. Protein: CASSDRPLGPTNEKLFF. This sequence joins TRBV18 and TRBJ1-4, with 7 bases matching TRBD1. Germline V gives CDR1 KGHSH, CDR2 LQKENI. After removal of 6 bases from V and 0 bases from J, the junction contained 10 bases not matched to a gene. The CDR3 sequence is 17 residues long.

The genes are TRBV12-5 and TRBJ1-1; D call uncertain. Germline lookup yields CDR1 LGHNT and CDR2 FRNRAP. Trimming shortened V by 4 bases and J by 7 bases, and 13 bases separated the two germline ends. The CDR3 is 13 amino acids. The CDR3, as DNA: TGTGCTAGTGGTTCACCCTTGACGGGTGAAGCTTTCTTT. This codes for CASGSPLTGEAFF. Variable domain in full (rest from reference TRBV12-5 and TRBJ1-1): DARVTQTPRHKVTEMGQEVTMRCQPILGHNTVFWYRQTMMQGLELLAYFRNRAPLDDSGMPKDRFSAEMPDATLATLKIQPSEPRDSAVYFCASGSPLTGEAFFGQGTRLTVV.

A note on this clone: Mismatch with germline at one junction end may stem from a read error. The CDR3 protein is CASSRSISRALF. CDR3 bases: TGTGCCAGCAGTCGCTCAATATCCAGGGCCCTATTC. The chain combines TRBV28 with TRBJ2-7; TRBD1 might be the D (5 bases). Germline CDR1 and CDR2: MDHEN and SYDVKM. The CDR3 has 12 amino acids.

In the case of this clone: One end of the junction is discordant with germline, which a read error may explain. The chain joins TRBV7-2 to TRBJ2-3; 8 nucleotides match TRBD1. CDR3 size: 15 residues. Germline lookup yields CDR1 SGHTA and CDR2 FQGNSA. DNA of the CDR3: TGTGCCAGCACCTTAGGCAGGGGGCGGTCAGATACGCAGTATTTT. Translation gives CASTLGRGRSDTQYF. Together with reference TRBV7-2 and TRBJ2-3, the CDR3 gives the full variable domain: GAGVSQSPSNKVTEKGKDVELRCDPISGHTALYWYRQSLGQGLEFLIYFQGNSAPDKSGLPSDRFSAERTGGSVSTLTIQRTQQEDSAVYLCASTLGRGRSDTQYFGPGTRLTVL.

A few counts support this clone. The rearrangement joins TRBV7-9 to TRBJ2-5; D perhaps matches TRBD1 (6 bases). CDR3 length: 14 amino acids. The V gene's germline CDR1 is SEHNR and CDR2 FQNEAQ (reference sequence). V shed 4 bases and J shed 2 bases, with 11 bases lying between them. CDR3 region: CASSSGTHQETQYF. The CDR3, as DNA: TGTGCCAGCAGCTCCGGGACACATCAAGAGACCCAGTACTTC.

The rearrangement uses TRBV4-1 and TRBJ2-2, with 8 bases that match TRBD1. J gave up 1 base and V 0 bases, and 1 base lay outside the gene matches. The CDR3 covers 16 residues. CDR1 MGHRA and CDR2 YSYEKL come from the germline V gene. DNA of the CDR3: TGCGCCAGCAGCCAAGATGGGACAGGGAACACCGGGGAGCTGTTTTTT. Translation gives CASSQDGTGNTGELFF.

The J gene is TRBJ2-7, the V gene TRBV30; D is possibly TRBD1 (5 bases). Germline CDR1 is GTSNPN and CDR2 is SVGIG (reference sequence). Trimming removed 8 bases from V and 4 bases from J, with 24 bases in between. The CDR3 runs to 15 residues. For the CDR3, the DNA is TGTGCCCACGACACCTCAGGGCGCACGGGTTACGAGCAGTACTTC. Protein sequence: CAHDTSGRTGYEQYF.

In this sample, this clone turned up a few times. The chain has TRBV7-8 and TRBJ2-1, with D possibly matching TRBD2 (5 bases). V shed 5 bases and J shed 8 bases, with 31 bases lying between them. The germline V gene has CDR1 SGHVS and CDR2 FQNEAQ. CDR3 length equals 19 residues. The CDR3: CASSILPSGIGPIVDEQFF. The CDR3 nucleotides read TGTGCCAGCAGCATCCTCCCGTCCGGGATAGGCCCTATCGTCGATGAGCAGTTCTTC.

The chain uses TRBV27 and TRBJ2-1; 10 nucleotides align to TRBD2. CDR3 length: 18 residues. V dropped 2 bases and J dropped 0; count of bases not matched to a gene: 7. The germline V gene encodes CDR1 MNHEY and CDR2 SMNVEV (reference sequence). CDR3 in amino acids: CASSLLAGDLSSYNEQFF. DNA for the CDR3: TGTGCCAGCAGTTTACTAGCGGGGGATCTTAGCTCCTACAATGAGCAGTTCTTC.

This clone has a handful of counts. Here the CDR3 reads CASSQEQGRVDTQYF. As DNA, the CDR3 is TGTGCCAGCAGCCAAGAACAGGGGCGAGTGGATACGCAGTATTTT. The gene calls are TRBV4-2 and TRBJ2-3, with 7 bases that match TRBD1. Germline V gives CDR1 LGHNA, CDR2 YNFKEQ. V trimming: 0 bases; J trimming: 6 bases; junction bases outside the gene matches: 6. This CDR3 comprises 15 residues.

A few counts support this clone. The chain links TRBV4-3 to TRBJ2-1; 8 bases are shared with TRBD2. V trimming: 6 bases; J trimming: 1 base; junction bases outside the gene matches: 5. The germline gives CDR1 LGHNA, CDR2 YSLEER. The CDR3 contains 15 residues. The DNA for the CDR3 is TGCGCCAGCAGTCCCGGGGGGGTATCCTACAATGAGCAGTTCTTC. Its translation: CASSPGGVSYNEQFF.

The V and J genes are TRBV30 and TRBJ2-3, with TRBD2 matching over 9 bases. Trimming took 1 base from V and 4 from J; bases not matched to a gene: 6. Germline-derived CDR1 and CDR2 are GTSNPN and SVGIG (reference sequence). The CDR3 totals 15 residues. The CDR3 DNA reads TGTGCCTGGAGTGGGCTAGCGGGGATCTCAGATACGCAGTATTTT. This gives the protein CAWSGLAGISDTQYF.

The chain links TRBV6-5 to TRBJ2-5, with TRBD2 matching over 8 bases. V dropped 10 bases and J dropped 3; count of bases not matched to a gene: 13. The CDR3 is 15 residues long. Germline V gives CDR1 MNHEY, CDR2 SVGAGI. CDR3 DNA: TGTGCCACCAAACGGGGGGGGCCTTCCAAAGAGACCCAGTACTTC. This gives the protein CATKRGGPSKETQYF.